This TCR beta chain was sequenced in a study of blood T cells in healthy people across ages. Study overall: There was about one barcoded beta molecule captured by template switching per two T cells. Study-wide findings and caveats: Diversity estimated from one million T cells was considered an underestimate. Donors of long life had a larger count of naive CD4+ cells and greater diversity than aged donors.

CDR1 and CDR2 (germline): DFQATT, SNEGSKA (reference sequence). V was cut by 5 bases and J by 1 base, with 16 bases left in between. The CDR3 is made up of 15 amino acids. This clonotype was recorded many times. Antigen specificity is unknown. Alongside a J-beta primer mix, a sample-barcoded 5' primer served in a second PCR lasting 7 to 11 cycles. A 12-random-nucleotide template-switch adaptor tagged each cDNA molecule. TCRdb used MiXCR to reprocess the 5' RACE reads, holding one entry per CDR3 protein. The table records 870,000 or so distinct CDR3 sequences, more than 25% of them present only once. The sequencing input was blood. The source of this sequence is a woman over 75 in good health. The chain has TRBV20-1 and TRBJ2-3, with D possibly matching TRBD2 (7 bases). CDR3 nucleotide sequence: TGCAGTGCTGAGGGGAGGGGGGGACGCACAGATACGCAGTATTTT. Protein sequence: CSAEGRGGRTDTQYF.